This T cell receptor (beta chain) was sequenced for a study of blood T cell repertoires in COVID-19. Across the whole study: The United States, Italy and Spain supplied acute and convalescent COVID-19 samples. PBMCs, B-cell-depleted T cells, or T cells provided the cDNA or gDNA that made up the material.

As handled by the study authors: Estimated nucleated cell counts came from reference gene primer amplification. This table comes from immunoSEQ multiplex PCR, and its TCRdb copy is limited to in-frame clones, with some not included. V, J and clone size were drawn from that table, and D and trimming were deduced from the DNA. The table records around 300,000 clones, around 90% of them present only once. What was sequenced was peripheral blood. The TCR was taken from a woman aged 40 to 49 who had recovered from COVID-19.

Here the CDR3 reads CASQGAWETQYF. The CDR3 DNA sequence: TGTGCCAGCCAGGGGGCCTGGGAGACCCAGTACTTC. The chain has TRBV7-9 and TRBJ2-5; 8 bases fit TRBD1. The CDR3 length is 12 residues. From germline, CDR1 is SEHNR and CDR2 FQNEAQ (reference sequence). Trimming took 8 bases from V and 5 from J; bases not matched to a gene: 4.